This passage covers 7 T cell receptor beta chains from one sample sequenced in a study of blood T cell repertoires in COVID-19. Some clones are missing from TCRdb's copy, which holds only in-frame ones; the method was immunoSEQ multiplex PCR. Found here are hundreds of thousands of clones, approximately 90% of them singletons; the top ten hold approximately 1.4%. The specimen sequenced was peripheral blood. All receptors come from a woman in her twenties or thirties with active or convalescent COVID-19.

The rearrangement links TRBV10-2 to TRBJ2-3; TRBD1 matches 8 bases. The CDR3 is made up of 15 amino acids. Germline values: CDR1 WSHSY, CDR2 SAAADI. Trimming took 6 bases from V and 4 from J; bases not matched to a gene: 9. CDR3 sequence reads: CASRVGQGMADTQYF. For the CDR3, the DNA is TGCGCCAGCAGAGTCGGACAGGGCATGGCAGATACGCAGTATTTT.

The chain has TRBV29-1 and TRBJ1-3; 8 bases match TRBD1. Germline lookup yields CDR1 SQVTM and CDR2 ANQGSEA. The CDR3 spans 15 residues. With 6 bases clipped from V and 0 bases from J, the junction kept 7 bases outside the gene matches. The CDR3 loop is CSVQGQDNSGNTIYF. The CDR3 coding sequence is TGCAGCGTCCAGGGACAGGATAACTCTGGAAACACCATATATTTT.

This clone has just a few counts. This chain uses TRBV3-1 (or the pseudogene TRBV3-2) with TRBJ1-1, with D maybe TRBD1 (6 bases). Germline-derived CDR1 and CDR2 are LGHDT and YNNKEL (reference sequence). The CDR3 loop spans 13 amino acids. V gave up 2 bases and J gave up 7 bases, with 11 bases separating them. The CDR3: CASSQNRENEAFF. DNA for the CDR3: TGTGCCAGCAGCCAAAACAGGGAGAATGAAGCTTTCTTT.

The V call is TRBV11-2, the J call TRBJ1-1, with D possibly TRBD1 on 5 matching bases. The germline CDR1 and CDR2 sequences are SGHAT and FQNNGV. V lost 1 base and J lost 5, with 11 bases in between. The CDR3 sequence is 14 residues long. The CDR3: CASSLVDGATEAFF. The CDR3 DNA reads TGTGCCAGCAGCTTAGTTGATGGGGCGACTGAAGCTTTCTTT.

The genes are TRBV10-1 and TRBJ1-2, with D perhaps matching TRBD1 (6 bases). Germline V CDR1 and CDR2: WNHNN, SYGVQD (reference sequence). V shed 0 bases and J shed 7 bases, with 15 bases lying between them. This CDR3 is 15 amino acids long. The CDR3 reads CASSESRGPQSGYTF. In DNA form, the CDR3 reads TGCGCCAGCAGTGAGTCGCGGGGGCCCCAAAGTGGCTACACCTTC.

V usage is TRBV19 and J usage is TRBJ1-1; TRBD1 agrees at 9 bases. The CDR3 contains 15 residues. J was trimmed by 0 bases and V by 8 bases; bases with no gene match: 7. CDR1 and CDR2 (germline): LNHDA, SQIVND (reference sequence). The DNA of the CDR3 is TGTGCCAGTTTACAGGGGGCCAACATGAACACTGAAGCTTTCTTT. It specifies CASLQGANMNTEAFF.

This clone occurred once. The chain combines TRBV30 with TRBJ2-7, with 7 positions matching TRBD1. Losses at the gene ends were 2 bases for V and 1 base for J; bases not matched to a gene: 8. The CDR3 runs to 15 residues. Germline lookup yields CDR1 GTSNPN and CDR2 SVGIG (reference sequence). The CDR3: CAWSSGTARSYEQYF. The CDR3, as DNA: TGTGCCTGGAGTTCAGGGACAGCACGTTCCTACGAGCAGTACTTC.